The 26 T cell receptor beta chains reported below all come from one sample, sequenced in a study of T-cell reconstitution after alpha-beta-depleted transplantation in children. Unique molecular identifiers were incorporated into the prepared TCRbeta library. TCRdb redid the calling of the PCR reads with MiXCR, one entry per CDR3 protein. This table has about 400,000 distinct CDR3 sequences, approximately 20% appearing once. The sample consisted of PBMCs from the stem cell graft donor, taken from the stem cell graft. The origin of the receptors is a human donor who donated a stem cell graft to a child with acute myeloid leukemia.

At least ten counts were recorded for this clonotype. This chain uses TRBV6-6 with TRBJ2-5; D gene ambiguous. The CDR3 covers 11 residues. Between the trimmed V and J ends, which lost 2 bases and 5 bases, there was a span of 3 bases. Per germline, CDR1 MNHNY and CDR2 SVGAGI (reference sequence). This chain's CDR3 is CASSYGETQYF. CDR3 sequence (DNA): TGTGCCAGCAGTTACGGGGAGACCCAGTACTTC.

This clonotype has a count of ten or more. V usage is TRBV20-1 and J usage is TRBJ2-5, with no clear D. V shed 0 bases and J shed 9 bases, with 11 bases lying between them. Germline values: CDR1 DFQATT, CDR2 SNEGSKA (reference sequence). This CDR3 has 12 residues. The CDR3 region is CSARDPGNSQYF. CDR3 nucleotide sequence: TGCAGTGCTAGAGATCCCGGTAACTCCCAGTACTTC.

The chain recombines TRBV28 with TRBJ2-7; 8 bases match TRBD1. V trimming: 1 base; J trimming: 4 bases; junction bases outside the gene matches: 9. Germline V gene lookup returns CDR1 MDHEN and CDR2 SYDVKM. The CDR3 spans 16 residues. The CDR3 here is CASSLFVQGARYEQYF. The CDR3 coding sequence is TGTGCCAGCAGTTTATTCGTGCAGGGGGCGCGGTACGAGCAGTACTTC. The variable domain in full, completed from reference TRBV28 and TRBJ2-7, reads DVKVTQSSRYLVKRTGEKVFLECVQDMDHENMFWYRQDPGLGLRLIYFSYDVKMKEKGDIPEGYSVSREKKERFSLILESASTNQTSMYLCASSLFVQGARYEQYFGPGTRLTVT.

There are many counts of this clonotype. The chain uses TRBV20-1 and TRBJ2-1; 7 nucleotides agree with TRBD2. Germline V gives CDR1 DFQATT, CDR2 SNEGSKA (reference sequence). With 6 bases clipped from V and 2 bases from J, the junction kept 16 bases outside the gene matches. The length of the CDR3 is 17 residues. DNA of the CDR3: TGCAGTGCCGTGGGCATATCTCGGCTAGCGGCCTACAATGAGCAGTTCTTC. Protein: CSAVGISRLAAYNEQFF.

This clonotype was detected a few times. The gene calls are TRBV12-3 or TRBV12-4 and TRBJ1-6; weak D call: TRBD1 (5 bases). The V end lost 5 bases, the J end lost 2 bases, and 7 bases lay between the germline ends. The CDR3 contains 14 residues. The CDR3 DNA is TGTGCCAGCAGTGGGGGGACCTATAATTCACCCCTCCACTTT. Amino acid sequence: CASSGGTYNSPLHF.

This clonotype was counted between two and nine times. J is TRBJ2-1 and V is TRBV7-3; TRBD1 is a possible D gene (5 bases). CDR3 length: 14 residues. Germline V lookup: CDR1 SGHTA, CDR2 FQGTGA. The V gene lost 5 bases and the J gene lost 7 bases, with 15 bases spanning the gap. CDR3 bases: TGTGCCAGCAGCCAAGAGGCAGGGATTAATGAGCAGTTCTTC. Its translation: CASSQEAGINEQFF.

This clonotype was observed at least ten times. V is TRBV20-1 and J is TRBJ2-2, with D possibly being TRBD1 or TRBD2 (5 bases each). This CDR3 is 11 amino acids long. Trimming removed 3 bases at V and 6 bases at J, with 5 bases between. Germline CDR1 and CDR2: DFQATT and SNEGSKA (reference sequence). The CDR3 DNA follows: TGCAGTGCTAGGGGGGCCGGGGAGCTGTTTTTT. The encoded protein is CSARGAGELFF.

In DNA, the CDR3 is TGTGCCAGCAGTCTAAAGGCAGGGGTCCAAGAGACCCAGTACTTC. Its translation: CASSLKAGVQETQYF. J is TRBJ2-5 and V is TRBV12-3 or TRBV12-4; tentatively, D is TRBD1 (6 bases). V dropped 5 bases and J dropped 1 base, with 14 bases sitting between them. The CDR3 is made up of 15 amino acids.

This clonotype showed up just a few times. V usage is TRBV7-8 and J usage is TRBJ2-1; 8 nucleotides align to TRBD2. The J segment lost 3 bases and the V segment lost 9 bases, leaving 1 base of the junction unmatched. The V gene's germline CDR1 is SGHVS and CDR2 FQNEAQ. This CDR3 has 12 amino acids. CDR3 nucleotides: TGTGCCAGTAGCGGGAACTACAATGAGCAGTTCTTC. As protein: CASSGNYNEQFF.

This clonotype was seen repeatedly, ten times or more. The chain has TRBV20-1 and TRBJ2-7; 10 bases are shared with TRBD2. Germline CDR1 and CDR2: DFQATT and SNEGSKA (reference sequence). The trim removed 3 bases at V and 6 bases at J, leaving 8 bases unmatched. The length of the CDR3 is 14 residues. The CDR3 DNA reads TGCAGTGCTAGCGCTAGCGGGAGAATAGGCGAGCAGTACTTC. Protein: CSASASGRIGEQYF.

The chain carries TRBV12-3 or TRBV12-4 and TRBJ1-6; weak D call: TRBD1 (5 bases). The length of the CDR3 is 15 residues. Trimming pared 6 bases from V and 7 bases from J, leaving 16 bases between. The CDR3 is CASSRTGEGNSPLHF. The CDR3 DNA reads TGTGCCAGCAGCCGGACGGGGGAGGGGAATTCACCCCTCCACTTT.

This clonotype was counted a few times. This chain joins TRBV4-2 and TRBJ2-7; D unresolved. This CDR3 has 16 residues. Trimming stripped 4 bases from V and 7 bases from J, with 23 bases between. Germline V gene sequence: CDR1 LGHNA, CDR2 YNFKEQ. CDR3 nucleotide sequence: TGTGCCAGCAGCCGAGCCGCACAGCTGAATGCGTTAGAGCAGTACTTC. Its protein is CASSRAAQLNALEQYF.

The V call is TRBV25-1, the J call TRBJ2-3; 13 nucleotides align to TRBD2. From germline, CDR1 is MGHDK and CDR2 SYGVNS. The CDR3 has 17 residues. V lost 9 bases, J lost 1 base, and 10 bases stayed unmatched. CDR3 residues: CASTTGLAGDRTDTQYF. DNA for the CDR3: TGTGCCAGTACGACCGGACTAGCGGGGGACCGCACAGATACGCAGTATTTT.

At least ten counts were recorded for this clonotype. V gene TRBV12-3 or TRBV12-4 combines with J gene TRBJ2-5; 9 bases match TRBD1. The CDR3 runs 17 residues. V gave up 5 bases and J gave up 4 bases; unmatched junction bases: 14. CDR3 bases: TGTGCCAGCAGTCCCTCACATAAGACAGGGGGTATAGAGACCCAGTACTTC. It is translated as CASSPSHKTGGIETQYF.

The chain couples TRBV12-3 or TRBV12-4 to TRBJ2-7; unclear D gene. V lost 3 bases and J lost 5, with 17 bases in between. This CDR3 spans 15 amino acids. The CDR3 protein is CASSFRPRPGNEQYF. CDR3 in DNA: TGTGCCAGCAGTTTCCGCCCCCGACCGGGTAACGAGCAGTACTTC.

The V gene is TRBV7-2, the J gene TRBJ2-1; unclear D gene. Trimming left V 5 bases short and J 4 bases short, with 21 bases between. CDR1 is SGHTA, CDR2 FQGNSA, per germline. This CDR3 is 17 amino acids long. The CDR3, as DNA: TGTGCCAGCAGCCCCCCCCGACCGGGCGGAGCGTACAATGAGCAGTTCTTC. This codes for CASSPPRPGGAYNEQFF.

The sample holds a few counts of this clonotype. The chain carries TRBV28 and TRBJ2-1; 12 nucleotides agree with TRBD2. The CDR3 has 16 amino acids. The V and J ends lost 7 bases and 3 bases, in that order; junction bases with no gene match: 7. Germline V gene lookup returns CDR1 MDHEN and CDR2 SYDVKM. In DNA form, the CDR3 reads TGTGCCAGCACCGACGGACTAGCGGGAAACTACAATGAGCAGTTCTTC. It encodes CASTDGLAGNYNEQFF.

This clonotype was counted between two and nine times. The chain joins TRBV12-3 or TRBV12-4 to TRBJ2-7, with 7 bases that match TRBD1. J was trimmed by 6 bases and V by 9 bases; bases with no gene match: 2. CDR3 length: 10 amino acids. CDR3 DNA sequence: TGTGCCAGAGACAGGGCCGAGCAGTACTTC. Residues: CARDRAEQYF.

This clonotype was found a few times. The rearrangement uses TRBV20-1 and TRBJ2-3; TRBD2 matches at 9 bases. This CDR3 comprises 15 residues. J was trimmed by 6 bases and V by 0 bases; bases with no gene match: 7. Germline V lookup: CDR1 DFQATT, CDR2 SNEGSKA (reference sequence). The CDR3 sequence: CSARDLAGVTDTQYF. The CDR3 DNA is TGCAGTGCTAGAGATTTAGCGGGAGTAACGGATACGCAGTATTTT.

This clonotype was seen only once. The chain joins TRBV5-1 to TRBJ2-5, with D tentatively TRBD1 (6 bases). Trimming removed 3 bases at V and 5 bases at J, with 14 bases between. CDR1 SGHRS and CDR2 YFSETQ come from the germline V gene. CDR3 length: 14 amino acids. The CDR3 sequence: CASSSGVFRETQYF. The DNA for the CDR3 is TGCGCCAGCAGCTCAGGGGTTTTCAGGGAGACCCAGTACTTC.

The V gene is TRBV5-1, the J gene TRBJ1-1, with TRBD1 matching 10 bases. The V and J ends lost 3 bases and 5 bases, in that order; junction bases with no gene match: 4. The CDR3 runs 14 residues. Germline lookup yields CDR1 SGHRS and CDR2 YFSETQ. The DNA of the CDR3 is TGCGCCAGCAGCTGGGGACAGGGGAATACTGAAGCTTTCTTT. Its protein is CASSWGQGNTEAFF.

In its sample, this clonotype was seen a few times. The V gene is TRBV7-9, the J gene TRBJ1-5, with a possible D match to TRBD1 (6 bases). Trimming took 1 base from V and 1 from J, leaving 8 bases between them. CDR3 size: 15 residues. Germline V CDR1 and CDR2: SEHNR, FQNEAQ (reference sequence). The CDR3 DNA sequence: TGTGCCAGCAGCTTAGAGGGGGGGAGCAATCAGCCCCAGCATTTT. This sequence encodes CASSLEGGSNQPQHF.

This clonotype was observed at least ten times. The V and J genes are TRBV5-1 and TRBJ2-7; TRBD1 might be the D (5 bases). This CDR3 spans 17 amino acids. Per germline, CDR1 SGHRS and CDR2 YFSETQ. Trimming took 4 bases from V and 3 from J, leaving 23 bases between them. This chain's CDR3 is CASSNVPFSTADYEQYF. The CDR3 bases are TGCGCCAGCAGCAATGTACCCTTCTCGACAGCCGACTACGAGCAGTACTTC. Supplemented by reference TRBV5-1 and TRBJ2-7, the full variable domain reads KAGVTQTPRYLIKTRGQQVTLSCSPISGHRSVSWYQQTPGQGLQFLFEYFSETQRNKGNFPGRFSGRQFSNSRSEMNVSTLELGDSALYLCASSNVPFSTADYEQYFGPGTRLTVT.

This clonotype showed up just a few times. The rearrangement joins TRBV20-1 to TRBJ2-3; tentative D call: TRBD1 (6 bases). This CDR3 comprises 17 residues. CDR1 and CDR2 (germline): DFQATT, SNEGSKA (reference sequence). The V end was cut by 3 bases, the J end by 2 bases, with 21 bases between. For the CDR3, the DNA is TGCAGTGCTAGGGAAGACAGGTCGGCGTTATACACAGATACGCAGTATTTT. Encoded protein: CSAREDRSALYTDTQYF.

This clonotype was recorded at least ten times. V usage is TRBV29-1 and J usage is TRBJ2-5; a weak D match, TRBD1 (6 bases). The CDR3 is 14 residues long. Trimming took off 1 base at V and 1 base at J, with 10 bases between the two ends. CDR1 and CDR2 from the germline V gene are SQVTM and ANQGSEA. The CDR3 reads CSVEAEDSQETQYF. For the CDR3, the DNA is TGCAGCGTTGAAGCCGAGGACAGCCAAGAGACCCAGTACTTC. The whole variable domain, filled in from reference TRBV29-1 and TRBJ2-5, reads SAVISQKPSRDICQRGTSLTIQCQVDSQVTMMFWYRQQPGQSLTLIATANQGSEATYESGFVIDKFPISRPNLTFSTLTVSNMSPEDSSIYLCSVEAEDSQETQYFGPGTRLLVL.

This clonotype has just a few counts. The CDR3 DNA follows: TGTGCCAGCACCCCCCTGGGGTCGAGGGGCCAACGGGAAAAACTGTTTTTT. Protein product: CASTPLGSRGQREKLFF. V usage is TRBV12-3 or TRBV12-4 and J usage is TRBJ1-4; possibly TRBD1 for D (5 bases). This CDR3 region has 17 residues. V shed 7 bases and J shed 8 bases, with 26 bases lying between them.